This passage covers 25 T cell receptor beta chains from one sample sequenced in a study of PD-1 blockade in classical Hodgkin lymphoma. Measured with immunoSEQ multiplex PCR; TCRdb has only the in-frame clones, and not every one. In the table there are around 20,000 clones, around 83% of which are singletons. Described time point: newly diagnosed, previously untreated cHL patient sample. Magnetic negative selection purified CD4+ T cells from thawed PBMCs. Specimen: CD4+ T cells from blood. These receptors all come from a human donor with classical Hodgkin lymphoma.

This clone was seen only a few times. The chain carries TRBV14 and TRBJ2-7; weak D call: TRBD2 (5 bases). Trimming left V 3 bases short and J 6 bases short, with 12 bases between. Germline CDR1 reads SGHDN; CDR2 reads FVKESK. The CDR3 has 13 residues. The CDR3 nucleotides read TGTGCCAGCAGCCAGATAGGACTTGGCGAGCAGTACTTC. This encodes CASSQIGLGEQYF.

V gene TRBV28 combines with J gene TRBJ2-3, with D possibly matching TRBD2 (6 bases). The V end lost 6 bases, the J end lost 2 bases, and 12 bases lay between the germline ends. The CDR3 is made up of 14 amino acids. Germline CDR1 is MDHEN and CDR2 is SYDVKM. The CDR3: CASSVSGDTDTQYF. The CDR3 DNA is TGTGCCAGCAGCGTTTCGGGAGACACAGATACGCAGTATTTT.

This rearrangement joins TRBV28 to TRBJ1-2; D remains ambiguous. Germline V gene sequence: CDR1 MDHEN, CDR2 SYDVKM. V gave up 5 bases and J gave up 3 bases, with 4 bases separating them. The CDR3 consists of 11 residues. CDR3 coding DNA: TGTGCCAGCAGTCTAGACTATGGCTACACCTTC. This codes for CASSLDYGYTF.

The rearrangement uses TRBV10-2 and TRBJ1-4; 7 bases are a match to TRBD1. Germline CDR1 reads WSHSY; CDR2 reads SAAADI. V lost 6 bases, J lost 0 bases, and 1 base stayed unmatched. The CDR3 runs to 14 residues. CDR3 sequence reads: CASRQGATNEKLFF. CDR3 sequence (DNA): TGCGCCAGCAGGCAGGGGGCAACTAATGAAAAACTGTTTTTT.

The chain links TRBV7-8 to TRBJ1-6; D is uncertain. The V gene's germline CDR1 is SGHVS and CDR2 FQNEAQ. Trimming stripped 1 base from V and 8 bases from J, with 12 bases between. This CDR3 spans 15 amino acids. The CDR3 DNA is TGTGCCAGCAGCTTAGATACCGCTTACCATTCACCCCTCCACTTT. Residues: CASSLDTAYHSPLHF.

The CDR3 coding sequence is TGTGCCAGTAGTATTCGGACCGGGACAGGCGCACGAAGGGACGAGCAGTACTTC. Translating gives CASSIRTGTGARRDEQYF. The chain has TRBV19 and TRBJ2-7, with 8 bases aligning to TRBD1. The V segment lost 3 bases and the J segment 5 bases; nucleotides outside the gene matches: 18. The CDR3 runs 18 residues. Germline V gene data show CDR1 as LNHDA and CDR2 as SQIVND (reference sequence).

Concerning this clone: One end of the junction varies from germline; a read error may be responsible. V is TRBV7-9 and J is TRBJ2-1; D possibly corresponds to TRBD2 (7 bases). Germline assignment: CDR1 SEHNR and CDR2 FQNEAQ (reference sequence). The CDR3 runs 16 residues. The CDR3 protein is CASSVAPQGGGNEQFF. The CDR3 region has the DNA TGTGCCAGCAGCGTAGCGCCTCAGGGAGGGGGCAATGAGCAGTTCTTC.

This chain links TRBV5-1 with TRBJ2-5, with a tentative D call TRBD2 (6 bases). This CDR3 has 16 amino acids. Germline assignment: CDR1 SGHRS and CDR2 YFSETQ. Trimming took 2 bases from V and 2 from J, leaving 16 bases between them. Here the CDR3 DNA reads TGCGCCAGCAGCTTTGGTAGTGCGGGACCGCAAGAGACCCAGTACTTC. It specifies CASSFGSAGPQETQYF.

The V call is TRBV19, the J call TRBJ2-7; 7 bases align to TRBD2. Looked up from germline, CDR1 is LNHDA and CDR2 is SQIVND (reference sequence). The CDR3 contains 15 residues. With V trimmed by 10 bases and J by 5 bases, 17 bases remained unmatched. The CDR3 is CATPLTSTRFDEQYF. Written as DNA, the CDR3 is TGTGCCACCCCGCTGACTAGCACCCGTTTCGACGAGCAGTACTTC.

The chain combines TRBV7-2 with TRBJ2-3, with TRBD1 matching over 7 bases. V was clipped by 1 base and J by 1 base; unmatched bases: 5. Germline CDR1 is SGHTA and CDR2 is FQGNSA. CDR3 length equals 16 residues. In DNA form, the CDR3 reads TGTGCCAGCAGCTTAGAAGGACAGGCCCGCACAGATACGCAGTATTTT. Protein: CASSLEGQARTDTQYF.

The genes are TRBV2 and TRBJ1-1; D possibly corresponds to TRBD1 (5 bases). The CDR3 length is 15 residues. Germline CDR1 is SNHLY and CDR2 is FYNNEI. Trimming removed 1 base from V and 0 bases from J, with 9 bases in between. The CDR3 sequence is CASSEGGVVNTEAFF. CDR3 nucleotides: TGTGCCAGCAGTGAAGGGGGGGTTGTGAACACTGAAGCTTTCTTT.

The rearrangement joins TRBV28 to TRBJ2-1; no clear D. This CDR3 contains 14 residues. Germline V gene data show CDR1 as MDHEN and CDR2 as SYDVKM. Trimming shortened V by 8 bases and J by 0 bases, and 11 bases separated the two germline ends. The CDR3 region has the DNA TGTGCCAGCGTGGGCCGGAGCTCCTACAATGAGCAGTTCTTC. It yields the protein CASVGRSSYNEQFF.

This chain links TRBV9 with TRBJ2-7, with 9 bases fitting TRBD2. V shed 0 bases, J shed 3 bases, and the junction held 1 base outside the gene matches. The germline V gene has CDR1 SGDLS and CDR2 YYNGEE. The CDR3 has 14 residues. CDR3 nucleotides: TGTGCCAGCAGCGTAGATAGCGGGAGCTACGAGCAGTACTTC. This gives the protein CASSVDSGSYEQYF.

The gene calls are TRBV4-2 and TRBJ2-7; D is unresolved. The CDR3 spans 15 residues. CDR1 is LGHNA and CDR2 is YNFKEQ in the germline V gene. The V gene lost 2 bases and the J gene lost 6 bases, with 17 bases spanning the gap. The CDR3 spells CASSQLGSLASEQYF. In nucleotides, the CDR3 is TGTGCCAGCAGCCAATTGGGTTCTCTGGCATCCGAGCAGTACTTC.

This chain joins TRBV6-5 and TRBJ2-7; D unclear. The V end was cut by 5 bases, the J end by 3 bases, with 5 bases between. The CDR3 is 11 residues long. Germline CDR1 and CDR2: MNHEY and SVGAGI. CDR3 DNA: TGTGCCAGCAGTGTAAGCTACGAGCAGTACTTC. This codes for CASSVSYEQYF.

V gene TRBV4-2 combines with J gene TRBJ2-7; TRBD2 might be the D (6 bases). Trimming removed 5 bases from V and 2 bases from J, with 16 bases in between. In germline, CDR1 is LGHNA, CDR2 YNFKEQ. This CDR3 region has 15 residues. The CDR3 DNA is TGTGCCAGCAGCTTGACCGGGAGTGGGGCCTACGAGCAGTACTTC. Protein product: CASSLTGSGAYEQYF.

The rearrangement links TRBV19 to TRBJ2-7; 9 bases align to TRBD1. The CDR3 is 12 residues long. The V gene's germline CDR1 is LNHDA and CDR2 SQIVND (reference sequence). V trimming: 8 bases; J trimming: 6 bases; junction bases outside the gene matches: 5. The CDR3 loop is CASRDRDREQYF. The DNA of the CDR3 is TGTGCCAGTCGGGACAGGGATCGCGAGCAGTACTTC.

This clone was counted once. The genes are TRBV28 and TRBJ2-1, with D perhaps matching TRBD2 (6 bases). Germline values: CDR1 MDHEN, CDR2 SYDVKM. This CDR3 comprises 14 residues. Trimming stripped 8 bases from V and 0 bases from J, with 11 bases between. The CDR3: CASSGLSSYNEQFF. DNA of the CDR3: TGTGCCAGCTCGGGACTGAGCTCCTACAATGAGCAGTTCTTC.

The V and J genes are TRBV5-1 and TRBJ2-7, with TRBD1 matching 9 bases. After removal of 3 bases from V and 5 bases from J, the junction contained 9 bases not matched to a gene. The CDR3 is 15 residues long. Germline assignment: CDR1 SGHRS and CDR2 YFSETQ. This CDR3 reads CASSWGGTGTHEQYF. The CDR3 DNA is TGCGCCAGCAGCTGGGGTGGGACAGGGACCCACGAGCAGTACTTC.

The CDR3 sequence is CASSLAGMDNTGELFF. For the CDR3, the DNA is TGTGCCAGCAGCTTGGCCGGAATGGACAACACCGGGGAGCTGTTTTTT. The genes are TRBV5-6 and TRBJ2-2, with D uncertain. Trimming pared 0 bases from V and 2 bases from J, leaving 11 bases between. In germline, CDR1 is SGHDT, CDR2 YYEEEE. This CDR3 has 16 amino acids. The complete variable domain, with remaining parts taken from reference TRBV5-6 and TRBJ2-2, reads DAGVTQSPTHLIKTRGQQVTLRCSPKSGHDTVSWYQQALGQGPQFIFQYYEEEERQRGNFPDRFSGHQFPNYSSELNVNALLLGDSALYLCASSLAGMDNTGELFFGEGSRLTVL.

The V call is TRBV7-3, the J call TRBJ2-1, with 7 positions matching TRBD2. Trimming took 5 bases from V and 7 from J; bases not matched to a gene: 8. Germline CDR1 reads SGHTA; CDR2 reads FQGTGA. The CDR3 loop spans 14 amino acids. For the CDR3, the DNA is TGTGCCAGCAGCCCCGGACTAGTCCCGAATGAGCAGTTCTTC. Its protein product is CASSPGLVPNEQFF.

This sequence joins TRBV11-2 and TRBJ2-7, with unresolved D. The V and J ends lost 1 base and 4 bases respectively, with 14 bases between them. The CDR3 is 15 residues long. The germline CDR1 and CDR2 sequences are SGHAT and FQNNGV. The CDR3 spells CASSLVVGGPYEQYF. The DNA for the CDR3 is TGTGCCAGCAGCTTAGTTGTAGGTGGGCCGTACGAGCAGTACTTC. Variable domain in full (rest from reference TRBV11-2 and TRBJ2-7): EAGVAQSPRYKIIEKRQSVAFWCNPISGHATLYWYQQILGQGPKLLIQFQNNGVVDDSQLPKDRFSAERLKGVDSTLKIQPAKLEDSAVYLCASSLVVGGPYEQYFGPGTRLTVT.

DNA for the CDR3: TGTGCCAGCAGCCGCCTGCGCGAGACCCAGTACTTC. This translates into CASSRLRETQYF. The chain carries TRBV28 and TRBJ2-5; D remains unclear. Trimming took off 6 bases at V and 5 bases at J, with 10 bases between the two ends. The germline gives CDR1 MDHEN, CDR2 SYDVKM. The CDR3 spans 12 residues.

DNA of the CDR3: TGTGCCAGCAGCTTAGGCAGCTATGGCTACACCTTC. Encoded protein: CASSLGSYGYTF. The rearrangement joins TRBV7-2 to TRBJ1-2; D gene unclear. This CDR3 contains 12 residues. Germline CDR1 is SGHTA and CDR2 is FQGNSA. V gave up 1 base and J gave up 4 bases, with 4 bases separating them.

The CDR3 DNA sequence: TGTGCCAGCAGTTATCCTGAGGGGACGAGAAATTCACCCCTCCACTTT. This gives the protein CASSYPEGTRNSPLHF. The chain carries TRBV28 and TRBJ1-6; D may be TRBD1 (5 bases). From germline, CDR1 is MDHEN and CDR2 SYDVKM. Trimming removed 4 bases from V and 7 bases from J, with 17 bases in between. CDR3 length: 16 amino acids.